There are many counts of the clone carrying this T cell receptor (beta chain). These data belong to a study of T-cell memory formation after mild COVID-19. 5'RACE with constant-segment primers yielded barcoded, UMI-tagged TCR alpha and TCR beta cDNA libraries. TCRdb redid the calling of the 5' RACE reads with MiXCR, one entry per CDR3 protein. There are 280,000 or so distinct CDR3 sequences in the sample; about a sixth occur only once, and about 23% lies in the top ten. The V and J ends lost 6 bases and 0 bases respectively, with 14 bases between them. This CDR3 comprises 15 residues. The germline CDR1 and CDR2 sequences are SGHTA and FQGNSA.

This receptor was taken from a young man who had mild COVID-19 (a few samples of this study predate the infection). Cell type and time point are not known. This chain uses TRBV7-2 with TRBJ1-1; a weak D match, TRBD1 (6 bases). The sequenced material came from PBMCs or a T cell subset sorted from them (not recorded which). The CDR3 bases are TGTGCCAGCAGACCCCTGGACAGCATGAACACTGAAGCTTTCTTT. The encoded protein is CASRPLDSMNTEAFF.